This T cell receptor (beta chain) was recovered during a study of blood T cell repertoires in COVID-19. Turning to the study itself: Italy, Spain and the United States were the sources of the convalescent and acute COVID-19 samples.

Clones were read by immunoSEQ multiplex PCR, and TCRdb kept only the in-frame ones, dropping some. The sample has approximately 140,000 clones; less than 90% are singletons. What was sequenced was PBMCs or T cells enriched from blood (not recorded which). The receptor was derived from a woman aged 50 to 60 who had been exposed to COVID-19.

The CDR3 region is CASRRDRDNSPLHF. CDR3 nucleotides: TGCGCCAGCAGGAGGGACAGAGATAATTCACCCCTCCACTTT. V and J are TRBV5-1 and TRBJ1-6, with 7 bases identical to TRBD1. Germline V gene lookup returns CDR1 SGHRS and CDR2 YFSETQ. The CDR3 contains 14 residues. V lost 5 bases and J lost 5; bases outside the gene matches: 4.